This is a list of T cell receptor beta chains from one sample in a study of blood T cell repertoires in COVID-19. Sequencing was performed with immunoSEQ multiplex PCR; in TCRdb, only in-frame clones are kept and a portion is missing. The sample includes 40,000 to 50,000 clones, 87% of them seen just once. The sequencing input was peripheral blood. Source of these receptors: a man between 60 and 75 years old with acute or convalescent COVID-19. CDR3s include the opening cysteine and the closing phenylalanine or tryptophan. A D gene is named only where the DNA matches it firmly. Size values are once, few and many counts, or a class for expanded clones, and some rows have none.

CDR3 length	V gene	clone size	D gene	J gene	CDR3 protein
13	TRBV5-4	-	-	TRBJ1-3	CASSVGLRNTIYF
15	TRBV19	-	-	TRBJ1-3	CASVDRPSSGNTIYF
13	TRBV5-8	-	-	TRBJ1-6	CASSPQSGLPLHF
12	TRBV30	-	TRBD1	TRBJ1-1	CAWSGQGAEAFF
15	TRBV2	-	-	TRBJ1-4	CASSLTGLNNEKLFF
16	TRBV6-6	-	TRBD1	TRBJ1-3	CASSGQGASSGNTIYF
15	TRBV9	-	-	TRBJ2-2	CASSVTVRNTGELFF
13	TRBV6-2/TRBV6-3	-	-	TRBJ1-5	CASSYESNQPQHF
15	TRBV30	-	TRBD1	TRBJ1-2	CAWSPVTGENYGYTF
14	TRBV6-6	-	TRBD1	TRBJ2-7	CASSYLQGTYEQYF
15	TRBV7-2	few	-	TRBJ2-2	CASSPQIGNTGELFF
15	TRBV7-6	few	TRBD1	TRBJ1-6	CASSLGPGGDSPLHF
16	TRBV4-3	once	-	TRBJ2-3	CASSQDELRGTDTQYF